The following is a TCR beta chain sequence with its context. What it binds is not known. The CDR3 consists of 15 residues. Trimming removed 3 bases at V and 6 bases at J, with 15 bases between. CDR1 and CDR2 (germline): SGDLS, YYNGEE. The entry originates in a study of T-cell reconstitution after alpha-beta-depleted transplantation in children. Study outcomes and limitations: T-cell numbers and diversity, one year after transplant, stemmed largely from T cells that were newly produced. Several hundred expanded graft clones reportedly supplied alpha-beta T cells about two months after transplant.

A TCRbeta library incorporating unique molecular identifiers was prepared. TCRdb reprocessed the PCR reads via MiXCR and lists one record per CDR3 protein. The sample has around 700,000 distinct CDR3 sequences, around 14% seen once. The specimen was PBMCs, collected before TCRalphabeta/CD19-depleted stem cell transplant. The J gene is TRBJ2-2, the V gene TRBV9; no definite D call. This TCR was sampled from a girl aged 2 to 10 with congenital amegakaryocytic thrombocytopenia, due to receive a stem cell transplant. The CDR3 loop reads CASSDIPSQSGELFF. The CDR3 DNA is TGTGCCAGCAGCGACATTCCCAGCCAGTCCGGGGAGCTGTTTTTT. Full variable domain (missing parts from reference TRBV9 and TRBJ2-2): DSGVTQTPKHLITATGQRVTLRCSPRSGDLSVYWYQQSLDQGLQFLIQYYNGEERAKGNILERFSAQQFPDLHSELNLSSLELGDSALYFCASSDIPSQSGELFFGEGSRLTVL.